The 18 T cell receptor beta chains in this list originate from one sample, sequenced in a study of CD8 T cells in Susac syndrome (dated by TCRdb to the late 2010s). The library came from the immunoSEQ multiplex PCR assay. RNA was extracted using the RNeasy kit, and roughly 0.5 to 1 ug of the RNA was reverse transcribed with random hexamers. TCRdb applied fastp at Q25 and MiXCR to the public reads, then kept only in-frame beta chains. A single entry per CDR3 protein holds the most common genes and DNA from its merged rows. The table for this sample lists some 150,000 distinct CDR3 sequences; about 94% of them were counted only once. Around 0.08% of the sample rests with the top ten. The sample was CD4+ T cells from PBMCs. These receptors originate from a human donor with Susac syndrome.

CDR3 region: CAWSVPRTGATYGYTF. Here the CDR3 DNA reads TGTGCCTGGAGTGTCCCCCGGACAGGGGCTACCTATGGCTACACCTTC. The chain couples TRBV30 to TRBJ1-2, with 9 bases that match TRBD1. Germline assignment: CDR1 GTSNPN and CDR2 SVGIG (reference sequence). V shed 0 bases and J 4 bases; nucleotides not matched to a gene: 9. This CDR3 has 16 residues. The full variable domain, its missing parts supplied by reference TRBV30 and TRBJ1-2, is SQTIHQWPATLVQPVGSPLSLECTVEGTSNPNLYWYRQAAGRGLQLLFYSVGIGQISSEVPQNLSASRPQDRQFILSSKKLLLSDSGFYLCAWSVPRTGATYGYTFGSGTRLTVV.

In this sample, this clonotype turned up a few times. The rearrangement uses TRBV18 and TRBJ1-1; no definite D call. V was shortened by 3 bases and J by 2 bases, with 4 bases between the two germline ends. The CDR3 is made up of 12 amino acids. Germline CDR1 and CDR2: KGHSH and LQKENI. The chain's CDR3 is CASSPTNTEAFF. The CDR3 DNA reads as TGTGCCAGCTCACCGACAAACACTGAAGCTTTCTTT.

The chain employs TRBV6-5 and TRBJ2-1; 11 nucleotides match TRBD2. J was trimmed by 8 bases and V by 0 bases; bases with no gene match: 9. The CDR3 is made up of 17 amino acids. CDR1 and CDR2 from the germline V gene are MNHEY and SVGAGI. The CDR3, as DNA: TGTGCCAGCAGTTACTCGATGGCACTAGCGGGAGAGGATGAGCAGTTCTTC. Its translation: CASSYSMALAGEDEQFF.

This clonotype has only one observation. The chain links TRBV29-1 to TRBJ2-7, with 7 bases matching TRBD1. CDR3 length: 12 amino acids. The germline V gene has CDR1 SQVTM and CDR2 ANQGSEA. V shed 5 bases and J 5 bases; nucleotides not matched to a gene: 6. This chain's CDR3 is CSVRQGLNEQYF. The CDR3 region has the DNA TGCAGCGTTAGACAGGGATTGAACGAGCAGTACTTC.

This chain connects TRBV29-1 to TRBJ1-1; D unclear. V shed 3 bases and J shed 3 bases, with 14 bases lying between them. This CDR3 has 14 residues. Germline CDR1 is SQVTM and CDR2 is ANQGSEA. CDR3 region: CSVDTRLSDTEAFF. The CDR3 DNA reads TGCAGCGTTGATACCCGTCTATCGGACACTGAAGCTTTCTTT.

The chain uses TRBV5-4 and TRBJ1-1; the D is unclear. CDR3 length equals 12 residues. Germline V gene lookup returns CDR1 SGHNT and CDR2 YYREEE (reference sequence). The CDR3 reads CASGVVGTEAFF. DNA for the CDR3: TGTGCTAGCGGGGTAGTCGGCACTGAAGCTTTCTTT.

This chain uses TRBV6-5 with TRBJ2-7; 9 bases line up with TRBD1. The CDR3 spans 15 residues. Germline V lookup: CDR1 MNHEY, CDR2 SVGAGI. Trimming cost V 5 bases and J 1 base; bases outside gene matches: 6. The CDR3 region has the DNA TGTGCCAGCAGTACTCCGGGACAGGGATCCTACGAGCAGTACTTC. Encoded protein: CASSTPGQGSYEQYF.

The genes are TRBV9 and TRBJ2-3; TRBD1 is a possible D gene (6 bases). The CDR3 is 17 amino acids. CDR1 is SGDLS and CDR2 is YYNGEE in the germline V gene. V was clipped by 0 bases and J by 1 base, with 15 bases between them. The DNA for the CDR3 is TGTGCCAGCAGCGTAGCAGGGGCTAGCCCCCGCACAGATACGCAGTATTTT. Translated: CASSVAGASPRTDTQYF.

The chain recombines TRBV29-1 with TRBJ1-2, with D perhaps TRBD1 (6 bases). Germline V gene data show CDR1 as SQVTM and CDR2 as ANQGSEA. This CDR3 has 14 residues. V was cut by 0 bases and J by 9 bases, with 17 bases left in between. CDR3 nucleotides: TGCAGCGTTGAAGAATCCTCGGCAGGGGTCCGCTACACCTTC. Translation: CSVEESSAGVRYTF.

The chain uses TRBV20-1 and TRBJ1-5; D perhaps matches TRBD1 (6 bases). Germline V gives CDR1 DFQATT, CDR2 SNEGSKA (reference sequence). The CDR3 is 13 amino acids. Trimming removed 6 bases at V and 6 bases at J, with 15 bases between. The CDR3 here is CSAVGVGGQPQHF. DNA for the CDR3: TGCAGTGCGGTAGGAGTAGGGGGTCAGCCCCAGCATTTT.

The chain uses TRBV29-1 and TRBJ1-1; D perhaps matches TRBD1 (5 bases). Trimming pared 7 bases from V and 8 bases from J, leaving 14 bases between. Germline V lookup: CDR1 SQVTM, CDR2 ANQGSEA. The CDR3 contains 11 residues. CDR3 nucleotide sequence: TGCAGCGCAAGTTGGGGCGGCGAAGCTTTCTTT. This gives the protein CSASWGGEAFF.

This rearrangement joins TRBV5-6 to TRBJ2-1; 8 bases fit TRBD2. Germline V gene lookup returns CDR1 SGHDT and CDR2 YYEEEE. The CDR3 extends over 14 amino acids. V shed 2 bases and J 9 bases; nucleotides not matched to a gene: 7. For the CDR3, the DNA is TGTGCCAGCAGCTTAGGGACTAGGTGGAGTGAGCAGTTCTTC. Protein: CASSLGTRWSEQFF.

This clonotype was seen a handful of times. The V gene is TRBV28, the J gene TRBJ1-2; TRBD1 matches at 7 bases. Germline lookup yields CDR1 MDHEN and CDR2 SYDVKM. The CDR3 has 14 amino acids. V trimming: 4 bases; J trimming: 4 bases; junction bases outside the gene matches: 6. This CDR3 reads CASSSSGGSYGYTF. The CDR3, as DNA: TGTGCCAGCAGTTCCTCAGGGGGTAGCTATGGCTACACCTTC.

This clonotype was observed once. The J gene is TRBJ2-7, the V gene TRBV11-2, with D unclear. CDR1 is SGHAT and CDR2 is FQNNGV in the germline V gene. The CDR3 length is 13 residues. V shed 7 bases and J shed 0 bases, with 10 bases lying between them. CDR3 residues: CASIGRSSYEQYF. The DNA of the CDR3 is TGTGCCAGCATCGGGCGAAGCTCCTACGAGCAGTACTTC. Full variable domain (remainder filled in from reference TRBV11-2 and TRBJ2-7): EAGVAQSPRYKIIEKRQSVAFWCNPISGHATLYWYQQILGQGPKLLIQFQNNGVVDDSQLPKDRFSAERLKGVDSTLKIQPAKLEDSAVYLCASIGRSSYEQYFGPGTRLTVT.

V gene TRBV20-1 combines with J gene TRBJ2-6; TRBD1 agrees at 8 bases. Trimming took 4 bases from V and 3 from J; bases not matched to a gene: 2. This CDR3 has 14 residues. Looked up from germline, CDR1 is DFQATT and CDR2 is SNEGSKA (reference sequence). The CDR3 nucleotides read TGCAGTGCTACAGGGGGCGGTGGGGCCAACGTCCTGACTTTC. Protein product: CSATGGGGANVLTF.

The chain combines TRBV5-1 with TRBJ2-7, with TRBD1 identical over 9 bases. CDR1 and CDR2 (germline): SGHRS, YFSETQ. The CDR3 loop spans 17 amino acids. J gave up 4 bases and V 3 bases, and 14 bases lay outside the gene matches. The DNA of the CDR3 is TGCGCCAGCAGCTCAACGGGTACCGGACAGGGGCATTACGAGCAGTACTTC. Its translation is CASSSTGTGQGHYEQYF.

This chain links TRBV12-3 or TRBV12-4 with TRBJ2-1; tentatively, D is TRBD1 (5 bases). The CDR3 sequence is 13 residues long. V dropped 6 bases and J dropped 8 bases, with 14 bases sitting between them. The CDR3 DNA reads TGTGCCAGCAGCGCACCCAGGGTCCATGAGCAGTTCTTC. Amino acids: CASSAPRVHEQFF.

The CDR3 loop is CASSPRGDRGYNEQFF. CDR3 sequence (DNA): TGTGCCAGCTCACCACGGGGGGACAGGGGCTACAATGAGCAGTTCTTC. The chain combines TRBV18 with TRBJ2-1; the match to TRBD1 covers 10 bases. CDR3 length equals 16 residues. Trimming at V came to 1 base and at J to 3 bases, leaving 3 bases not matched to a gene. CDR1 is KGHSH and CDR2 is LQKENI in the germline V gene.